This TCR beta chain was sequenced in a study of cytomegalovirus exposure and HLA in healthy donors. At the level of the study: Researchers found that roughly 81% of about 400 genotyped donors fell within the Caucasian-associated ancestry cluster. Findings of the study overall: According to an earlier analysis, most TCR beta V segments yielded productive rearrangements about 87% or about 30% of the time. According to the study, around 160 TCR beta chains were cytomegalovirus-associated.

On this clone itself: The target antigen is unknown.

PCR primers comprised 60 Vbeta and 13 Jbeta primers. The assay was immunoSEQ multiplex PCR, and TCRdb's table has in-frame clones only and misses some. The table has about 170,000 clones, 80% to 85% seen once; the top ten hold under 3%. The sequenced sample consisted of PBMCs. The sequence came from a male donor in good health and CMV-seronegative.

The CDR3: CASSIDRWSTEAFF. The CDR3 DNA reads TGTGCCAGTAGTATAGATCGGTGGAGCACTGAAGCTTTCTTT. This rearrangement joins TRBV19 to TRBJ1-1; D uncertain. This CDR3 has 14 amino acids. V lost 0 bases, J lost 4 bases, and 9 bases lay in between. The germline CDR1 and CDR2 sequences are LNHDA and SQIVND (reference sequence).